What follows are 5 T cell receptor beta chains derived from one specimen sequenced in a study of blood T cell repertoires in COVID-19. Using immunoSEQ multiplex PCR, the repertoire was profiled, and TCRdb retains in-frame clones only, with some absent. The sample carries almost 250,000 clones, about 89% recorded once. Sequenced sample: PBMCs or T cells enriched from blood (not recorded which). All receptors come from a woman aged 30 to 39 who had recovered from COVID-19.

This sequence joins TRBV7-2 and TRBJ1-4; possibly TRBD1 for D (5 bases). V was pared by 3 bases and J by 7 bases, with 12 bases between. The CDR3 length is 14 residues. Germline lookup yields CDR1 SGHTA and CDR2 FQGNSA. The CDR3, as DNA: TGTGCCAGCAGCTTGACAGTTGGCGGTGAAAAACTGTTTTTT. It is translated as CASSLTVGGEKLFF.

V gene TRBV23-1 combines with J gene TRBJ1-5; 10 bases are shared with TRBD1. TRBV23-1 has ORF status, its function being uncertain. The CDR3 sequence is 18 residues long. Trimming took 6 bases from V and 7 from J; bases not matched to a gene: 18. The CDR3 DNA sequence: TGCGCCAGCAGCCAAATCTGGGAGGGACAGGGGAAAAAACAGCCCCAGCATTTT. This sequence encodes CASSQIWEGQGKKQPQHF.

The rearrangement uses TRBV9 and TRBJ2-3, with TRBD2 matching 9 bases. This CDR3 is 13 amino acids long. The germline CDR1 and CDR2 sequences are SGDLS and YYNGEE. The junction had 7 bases not matched to a gene; V was cut back by 0 bases and J by 14 bases. This CDR3 is CASSVGGAGGVYF. The CDR3 nucleotides read TGTGCCAGCAGCGTAGGAGGGGCGGGAGGGGTGTATTTT.

The chain links TRBV28 to TRBJ2-7; D is undetermined. The germline V gene encodes CDR1 MDHEN and CDR2 SYDVKM. The V end was cut by 6 bases, the J end by 3 bases, with 15 bases between. The CDR3 contains 14 residues. CDR3 in DNA: TGTGCCAGCAGCCGGGTGGCAGTCGTCTACGAGCAGTACTTC. Residues: CASSRVAVVYEQYF.

The V gene is TRBV5-4, the J gene TRBJ1-5; D is perhaps TRBD1 (5 bases). V gave up 0 bases and J gave up 7 bases, with 11 bases separating them. The CDR3 extends over 14 amino acids. Germline loops: CDR1 SGHNT, CDR2 YYREEE (reference sequence). The CDR3 reads CASSLAGGGQPQHF. The CDR3 DNA sequence: TGTGCCAGCAGCTTGGCTGGGGGAGGACAGCCCCAGCATTTT.